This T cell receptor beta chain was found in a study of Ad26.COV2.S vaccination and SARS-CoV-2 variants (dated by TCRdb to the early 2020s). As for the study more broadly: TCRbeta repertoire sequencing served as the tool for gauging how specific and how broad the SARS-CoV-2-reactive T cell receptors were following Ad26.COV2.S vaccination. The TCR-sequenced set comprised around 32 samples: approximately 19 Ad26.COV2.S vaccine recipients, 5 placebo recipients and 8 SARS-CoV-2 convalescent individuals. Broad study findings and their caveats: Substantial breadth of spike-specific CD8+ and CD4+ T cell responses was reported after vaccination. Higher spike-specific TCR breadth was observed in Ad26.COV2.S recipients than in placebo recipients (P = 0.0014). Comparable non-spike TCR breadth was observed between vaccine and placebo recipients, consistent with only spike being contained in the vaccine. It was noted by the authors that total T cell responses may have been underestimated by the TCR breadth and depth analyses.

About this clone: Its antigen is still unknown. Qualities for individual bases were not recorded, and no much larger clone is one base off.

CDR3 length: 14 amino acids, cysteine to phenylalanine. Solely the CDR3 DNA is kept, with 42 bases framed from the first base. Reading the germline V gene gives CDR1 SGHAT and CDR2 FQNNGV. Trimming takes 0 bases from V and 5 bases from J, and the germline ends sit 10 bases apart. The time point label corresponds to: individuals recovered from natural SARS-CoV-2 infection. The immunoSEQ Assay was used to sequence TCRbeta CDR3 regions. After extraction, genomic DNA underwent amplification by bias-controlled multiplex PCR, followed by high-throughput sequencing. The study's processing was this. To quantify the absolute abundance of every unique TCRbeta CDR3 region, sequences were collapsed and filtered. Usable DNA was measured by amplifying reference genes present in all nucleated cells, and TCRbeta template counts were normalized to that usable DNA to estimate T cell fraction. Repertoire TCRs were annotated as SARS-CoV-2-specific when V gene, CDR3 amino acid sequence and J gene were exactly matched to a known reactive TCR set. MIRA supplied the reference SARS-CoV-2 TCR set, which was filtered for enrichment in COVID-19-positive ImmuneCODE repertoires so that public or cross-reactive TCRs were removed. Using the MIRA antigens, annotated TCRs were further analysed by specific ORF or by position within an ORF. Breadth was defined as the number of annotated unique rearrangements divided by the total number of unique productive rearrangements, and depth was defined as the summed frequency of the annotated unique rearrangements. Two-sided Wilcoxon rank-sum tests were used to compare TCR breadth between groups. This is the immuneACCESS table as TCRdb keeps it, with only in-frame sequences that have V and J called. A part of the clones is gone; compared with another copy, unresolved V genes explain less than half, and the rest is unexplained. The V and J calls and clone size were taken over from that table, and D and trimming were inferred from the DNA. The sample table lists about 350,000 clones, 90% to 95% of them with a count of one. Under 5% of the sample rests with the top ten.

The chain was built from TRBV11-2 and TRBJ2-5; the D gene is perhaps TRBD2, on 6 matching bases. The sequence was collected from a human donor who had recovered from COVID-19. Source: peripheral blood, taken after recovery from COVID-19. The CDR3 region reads CASSLEWGRETQYF. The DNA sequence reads TGTGCCAGCAGCTTAGAATGGGGGAGGGAGACCCAGTACTTC.